These 13 T cell receptor beta chains came from one sample sequenced in a study of blood T cell repertoires in COVID-19. Generated by immunoSEQ multiplex PCR, the TCRdb table keeps only in-frame clones and is missing some. This table has roughly 250,000 clones, around 82% appearing once. Sequences were obtained from peripheral blood. Source of these receptors: a human donor in a cohort sampled during active COVID-19.

CDR3 sequence: CASSEITNSYEQYF. CDR3 DNA: TGTGCCAGCAGTGAGATTACAAACTCCTACGAGCAGTACTTC. The chain carries TRBV2 and TRBJ2-7; D is undetermined. This CDR3 has 14 residues. V lost 3 bases, J lost 0 bases, and 9 bases lay in between. Germline assignment: CDR1 SNHLY and CDR2 FYNNEI.

This chain uses TRBV3-1 (or the pseudogene TRBV3-2) with TRBJ1-5; D unclear. This CDR3 is 15 amino acids long. Trimming shortened V by 0 bases and J by 0 bases, and 6 bases separated the two germline ends. Germline V gene sequence: CDR1 LGHDT, CDR2 YNNKEL (reference sequence). CDR3 amino acids: CASSQDAGSNQPQHF. Here the CDR3 DNA reads TGTGCCAGCAGCCAAGACGCAGGTAGCAATCAGCCCCAGCATTTT.

J is TRBJ1-1 and V is TRBV14, with 7 bases fitting TRBD1. The CDR3 contains 15 residues. Trimming cost V 5 bases and J 3 bases; bases outside gene matches: 9. Germline-derived CDR1 and CDR2 are SGHDN and FVKESK. The CDR3 sequence is CASSRRTGKDTEAFF. The CDR3 DNA is TGTGCCAGCAGCAGACGGACAGGCAAGGACACTGAAGCTTTCTTT.

This clone was detected many times. The chain links TRBV5-4 to TRBJ2-7, with D perhaps TRBD2 (5 bases). The V gene's germline CDR1 is SGHNT and CDR2 YYREEE (reference sequence). V lost 4 bases and J lost 7, with 18 bases in between. The CDR3 sequence is 14 residues long. The CDR3 sequence is CASSHLRGSEEQYF. The DNA of the CDR3 is TGTGCCAGCAGCCATCTCCGGGGTAGCGAGGAGCAGTACTTC. Complete variable domain (other parts from reference TRBV5-4 and TRBJ2-7): ETGVTQSPTHLIKTRGQQVTLRCSSQSGHNTVSWYQQALGQGPQFIFQYYREEENGRGNFPPRFSGLQFPNYSSELNVNALELDDSALYLCASSHLRGSEEQYFGPGTRLTVT.

V and J are TRBV11-3 and TRBJ1-6; D possibly corresponds to TRBD1 (5 bases). The CDR3 covers 16 residues. Trimming removed 5 bases from V and 5 bases from J, with 16 bases in between. CDR1 and CDR2 from the germline V gene are SGHNT and YENEEA. The CDR3 DNA is TGTGCCAGCAGCCAAGGGCCCGGCAGGGATAATTCACCCCTCCACTTT. As protein: CASSQGPGRDNSPLHF.

This sequence joins TRBV5-6 and TRBJ2-7; D gene unclear. From germline, CDR1 is SGHDT and CDR2 YYEEEE. The CDR3 totals 15 residues. V was trimmed by 1 base and J by 0 bases, leaving 11 bases between them. The CDR3 region has the DNA TGTGCCAGCAGCTTGCGACCGACGGGCTCCTACGAGCAGTACTTC. Its protein is CASSLRPTGSYEQYF.

V gene TRBV5-1 combines with J gene TRBJ2-4, with D perhaps matching TRBD1 (6 bases). Germline values: CDR1 SGHRS, CDR2 YFSETQ. V was trimmed by 2 bases and J by 3 bases, leaving 9 bases between them. CDR3 length equals 14 residues. The CDR3, as DNA: TGCGCCAGCAGCTTAGTACAGGGCAAAAACATTCAGTACTTC. This gives the protein CASSLVQGKNIQYF.

The chain joins TRBV7-2 to TRBJ2-3; the D gene is possibly TRBD1 (6 bases). Trimming removed 0 bases from V and 6 bases from J, with 16 bases in between. The CDR3 length is 16 residues. The V gene's germline CDR1 is SGHTA and CDR2 FQGNSA. The CDR3 nucleotides are TGTGCCAGCAGCTTAGCGGATCAGGGGTGGCGGGATACGCAGTATTTT. Its translation: CASSLADQGWRDTQYF.

The chain recombines TRBV3-1 (or the pseudogene TRBV3-2) with TRBJ1-1; no reliable D call. The V end was cut by 0 bases, the J end by 3 bases, with 17 bases between. Per germline, CDR1 LGHDT and CDR2 YNNKEL (reference sequence). CDR3 size: 17 residues. CDR3 in DNA: TGTGCCAGCAGCCAAGATAATCCGAGGGTTAGGGACACTGAAGCTTTCTTT. It specifies CASSQDNPRVRDTEAFF.

The V and J genes are TRBV5-1 and TRBJ1-2; D is perhaps TRBD1 (6 bases). The CDR3 runs to 15 residues. Trimming removed 4 bases at V and 8 bases at J, with 21 bases between. CDR1 and CDR2 from the germline V gene are SGHRS and YFSETQ. The CDR3 sequence: CASSLDGQKAMGYTF. CDR3 sequence (DNA): TGCGCCAGCAGCCTTGATGGACAGAAGGCTATGGGCTACACCTTC. Full variable domain (missing parts from reference TRBV5-1 and TRBJ1-2): KAGVTQTPRYLIKTRGQQVTLSCSPISGHRSVSWYQQTPGQGLQFLFEYFSETQRNKGNFPGRFSGRQFSNSRSEMNVSTLELGDSALYLCASSLDGQKAMGYTFGSGTRLTVV.

This clone was detected once. This chain joins TRBV4-3 and TRBJ2-2, with 7 bases matching TRBD2. V shed 0 bases and J 2 bases; nucleotides not matched to a gene: 6. Germline CDR1 and CDR2: LGHNA and YSLEER. The CDR3 length is 17 residues. The CDR3 region has the DNA TGCGCCAGCAGCCAAGAACGAGCGGGGTATAACACCGGGGAGCTGTTTTTT. The encoded protein is CASSQERAGYNTGELFF.

This clone was recorded only once. The chain couples TRBV18 to TRBJ2-7; 11 bases align to TRBD2. This CDR3 has 17 residues. Losses at the gene ends were 6 bases for V and 2 bases for J; bases not matched to a gene: 12. Germline V gives CDR1 KGHSH, CDR2 LQKENI. The CDR3 coding sequence is TGTGCCAGCTCTCCAACTAGCGGGGGTTCTGGAACCTACGAGCAGTACTTC. This encodes CASSPTSGGSGTYEQYF.

V gene TRBV5-5 combines with J gene TRBJ2-4, with D possibly TRBD2 on 5 matching bases. Between the trimmed V and J ends, which lost 6 bases and 1 base, there was a span of 20 bases. The CDR3 contains 17 residues. From germline, CDR1 is SGHKS and CDR2 YYEKEE (reference sequence). The CDR3 spells CASTKEVGLGAKNIQYF. The DNA for the CDR3 is TGTGCCAGCACCAAGGAGGTAGGGTTAGGGGCCAAAAACATTCAGTACTTC. Full variable domain (outside the CDR3, taken from reference TRBV5-5 and TRBJ2-4): DAGVTQSPTHLIKTRGQQVTLRCSPISGHKSVSWYQQVLGQGPQFIFQYYEKEERGRGNFPDRFSARQFPNYSSELNVNALLLGDSALYLCASTKEVGLGAKNIQYFGAGTRLSVL.